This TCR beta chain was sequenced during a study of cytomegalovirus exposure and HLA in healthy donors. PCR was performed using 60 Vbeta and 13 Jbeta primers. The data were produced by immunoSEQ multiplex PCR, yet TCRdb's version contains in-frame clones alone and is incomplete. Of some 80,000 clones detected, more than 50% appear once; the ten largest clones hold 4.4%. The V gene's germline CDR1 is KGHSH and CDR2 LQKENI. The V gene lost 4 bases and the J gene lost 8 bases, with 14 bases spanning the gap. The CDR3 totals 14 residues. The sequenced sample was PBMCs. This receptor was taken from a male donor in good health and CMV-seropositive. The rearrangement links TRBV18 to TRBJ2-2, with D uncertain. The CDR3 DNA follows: TGTGCCAGCTCACAGAACACACAGATTGGGGAGCTGTTTTTT. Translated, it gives CASSQNTQIGELFF.